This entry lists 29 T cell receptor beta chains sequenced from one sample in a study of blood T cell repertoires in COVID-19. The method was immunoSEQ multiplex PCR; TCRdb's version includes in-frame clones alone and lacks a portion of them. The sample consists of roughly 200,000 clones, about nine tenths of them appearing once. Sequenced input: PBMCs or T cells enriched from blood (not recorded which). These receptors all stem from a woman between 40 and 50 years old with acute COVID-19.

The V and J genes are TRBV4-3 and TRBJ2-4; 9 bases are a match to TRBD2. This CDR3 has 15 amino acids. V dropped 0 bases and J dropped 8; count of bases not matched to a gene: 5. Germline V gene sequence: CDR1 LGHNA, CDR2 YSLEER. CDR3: CASSQERGGRDIQYF. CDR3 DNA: TGCGCCAGCAGCCAAGAGCGGGGGGGCCGGGACATTCAGTACTTC.

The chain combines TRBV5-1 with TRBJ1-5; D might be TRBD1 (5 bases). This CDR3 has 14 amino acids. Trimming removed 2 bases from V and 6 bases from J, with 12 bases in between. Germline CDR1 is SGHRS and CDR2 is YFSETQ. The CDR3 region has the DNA TGCGCCAGCAGCTTAGGGACGGAGGGTCAGCCCCAGCATTTT. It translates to CASSLGTEGQPQHF.

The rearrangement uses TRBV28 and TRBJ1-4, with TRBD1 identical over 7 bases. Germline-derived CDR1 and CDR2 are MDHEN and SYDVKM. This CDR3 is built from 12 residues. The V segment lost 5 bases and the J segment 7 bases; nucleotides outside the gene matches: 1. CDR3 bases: TGTGCCAGCAGTGCAGGGGGTGAAAAACTGTTTTTT. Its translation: CASSAGGEKLFF.

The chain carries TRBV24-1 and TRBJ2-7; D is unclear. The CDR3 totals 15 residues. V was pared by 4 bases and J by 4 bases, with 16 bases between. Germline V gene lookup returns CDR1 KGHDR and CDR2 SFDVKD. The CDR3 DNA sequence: TGTGCCACCAGTGACAATCCACATGGAGCTTACGAGCAGTACGTC. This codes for CATSDNPHGAYEQYV.

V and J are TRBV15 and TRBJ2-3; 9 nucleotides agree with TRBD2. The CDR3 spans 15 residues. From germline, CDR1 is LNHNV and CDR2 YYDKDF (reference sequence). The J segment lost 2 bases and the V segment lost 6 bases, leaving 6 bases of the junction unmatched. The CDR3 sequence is CATRNSGGNTDTQYF. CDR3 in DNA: TGTGCCACCAGGAATAGCGGGGGCAACACAGATACGCAGTATTTT.

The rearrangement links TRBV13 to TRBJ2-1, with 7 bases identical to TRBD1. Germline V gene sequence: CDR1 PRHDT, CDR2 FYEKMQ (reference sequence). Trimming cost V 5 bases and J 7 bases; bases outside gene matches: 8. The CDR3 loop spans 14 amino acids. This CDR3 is CASSRPDRPNEQFF. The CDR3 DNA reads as TGTGCCAGCAGCAGGCCGGACAGGCCAAATGAGCAGTTCTTC.

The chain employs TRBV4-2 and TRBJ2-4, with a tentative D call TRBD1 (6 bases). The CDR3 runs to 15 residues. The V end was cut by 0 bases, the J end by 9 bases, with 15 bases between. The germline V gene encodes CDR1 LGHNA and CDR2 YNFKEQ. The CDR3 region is CASSQEGRDTVIQYF. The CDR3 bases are TGTGCCAGCAGCCAAGAAGGCCGGGACACGGTCATTCAGTACTTC.

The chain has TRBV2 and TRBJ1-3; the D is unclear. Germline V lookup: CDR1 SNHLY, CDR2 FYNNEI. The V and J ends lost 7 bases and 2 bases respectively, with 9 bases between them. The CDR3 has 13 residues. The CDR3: CASKGSAGNTIYF. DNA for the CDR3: TGTGCCAGCAAAGGGAGCGCTGGAAACACCATATATTTT.

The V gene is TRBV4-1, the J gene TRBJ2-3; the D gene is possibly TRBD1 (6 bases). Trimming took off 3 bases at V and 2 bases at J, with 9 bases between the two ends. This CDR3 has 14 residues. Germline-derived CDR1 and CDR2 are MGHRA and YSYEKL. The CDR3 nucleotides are TGCGCCAGCAGCCACACAGGGACCACAGATACGCAGTATTTT. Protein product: CASSHTGTTDTQYF.

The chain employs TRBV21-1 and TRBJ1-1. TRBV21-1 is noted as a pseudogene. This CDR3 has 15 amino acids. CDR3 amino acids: CASSKLTGGNTEAFF. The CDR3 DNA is TGTGCCAGCAGCAAGCTGACGGGGGGAAACACTGAAGCTTTCTTT.

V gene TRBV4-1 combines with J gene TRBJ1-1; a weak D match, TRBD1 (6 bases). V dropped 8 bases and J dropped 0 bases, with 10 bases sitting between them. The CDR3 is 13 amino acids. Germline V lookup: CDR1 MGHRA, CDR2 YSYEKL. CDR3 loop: CASGGVLNTEAFF. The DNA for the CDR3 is TGCGCCAGCGGGGGCGTGCTGAACACTGAAGCTTTCTTT.

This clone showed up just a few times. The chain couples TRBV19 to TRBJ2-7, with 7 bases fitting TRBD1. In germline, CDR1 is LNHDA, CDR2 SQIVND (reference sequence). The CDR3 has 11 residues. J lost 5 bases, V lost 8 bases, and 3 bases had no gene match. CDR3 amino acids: CASADRDEQYF. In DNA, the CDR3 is TGTGCCAGTGCCGACAGGGACGAGCAGTACTTC. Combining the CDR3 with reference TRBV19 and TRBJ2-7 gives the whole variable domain DGGITQSPKYLFRKEGQNVTLSCEQNLNHDAMYWYRQDPGQGLRLIYYSQIVNDFQKGDIAEGYSVSREKKESFPLTVTSAQKNPTAFYLCASADRDEQYFGPGTRLTVT.

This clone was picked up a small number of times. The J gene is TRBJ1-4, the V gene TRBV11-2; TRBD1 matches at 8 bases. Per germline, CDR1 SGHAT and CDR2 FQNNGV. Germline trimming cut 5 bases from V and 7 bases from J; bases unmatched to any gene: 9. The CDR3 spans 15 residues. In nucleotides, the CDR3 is TGTGCCAGCAGCAACCCCAGGGGGCTAGGTGAAAAACTGTTTTTT. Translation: CASSNPRGLGEKLFF.

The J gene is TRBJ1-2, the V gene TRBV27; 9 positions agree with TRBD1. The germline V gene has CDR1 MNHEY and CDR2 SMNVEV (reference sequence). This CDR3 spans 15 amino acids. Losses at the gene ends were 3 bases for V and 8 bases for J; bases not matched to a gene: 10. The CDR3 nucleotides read TGTGCCAGCAGTTTGGACAGGGGCTCGTTGGGCGGCTACACCTTC. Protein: CASSLDRGSLGGYTF.

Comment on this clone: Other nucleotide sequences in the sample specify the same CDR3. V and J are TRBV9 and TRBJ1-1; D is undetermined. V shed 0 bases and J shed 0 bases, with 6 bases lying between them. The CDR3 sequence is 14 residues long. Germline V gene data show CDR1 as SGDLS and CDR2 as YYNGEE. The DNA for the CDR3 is TGTGCCAGCAGCGTAGGTCAGGTGAACACTGAAGCTTTCTTT. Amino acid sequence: CASSVGQVNTEAFF.

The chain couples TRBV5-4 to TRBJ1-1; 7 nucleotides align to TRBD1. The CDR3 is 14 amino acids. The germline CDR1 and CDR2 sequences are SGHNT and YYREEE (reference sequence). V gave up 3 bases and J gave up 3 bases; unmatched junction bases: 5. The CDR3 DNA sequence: TGTGCCAGCAGCTCACAGGGGCGGCACACTGAAGCTTTCTTT. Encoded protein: CASSSQGRHTEAFF.

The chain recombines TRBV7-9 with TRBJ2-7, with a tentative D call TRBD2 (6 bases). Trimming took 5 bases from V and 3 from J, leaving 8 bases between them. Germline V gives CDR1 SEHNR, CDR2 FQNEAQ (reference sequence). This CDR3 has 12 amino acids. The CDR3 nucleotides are TGTGCCAGCAGCCGCGGGAACTACGAGCAGTACTTC. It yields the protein CASSRGNYEQYF. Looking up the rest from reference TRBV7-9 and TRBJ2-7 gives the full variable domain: DTGVSQNPRHKITKRGQNVTFRCDPISEHNRLYWYRQTLGQGPEFLTYFQNEAQLEKSRLLSDRFSAERPKGSFSTLEIQRTEQGDSAMYLCASSRGNYEQYFGPGTRLTVT.

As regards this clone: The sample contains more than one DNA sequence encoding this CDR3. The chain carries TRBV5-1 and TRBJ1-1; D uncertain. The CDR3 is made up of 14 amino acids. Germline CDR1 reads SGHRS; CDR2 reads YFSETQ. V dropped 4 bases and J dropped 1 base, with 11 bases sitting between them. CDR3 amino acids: CASSLQTGNTEAFF. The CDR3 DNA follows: TGCGCCAGCAGCCTACAGACCGGGAACACTGAAGCTTTCTTT.

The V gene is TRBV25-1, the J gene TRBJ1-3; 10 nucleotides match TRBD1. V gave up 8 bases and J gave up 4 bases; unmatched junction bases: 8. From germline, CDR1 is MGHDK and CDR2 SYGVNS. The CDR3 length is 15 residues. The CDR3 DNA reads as TGTGCCAGCGGATGGACAGGGGGATCGGGAAACACCATATATTTT. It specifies CASGWTGGSGNTIYF.

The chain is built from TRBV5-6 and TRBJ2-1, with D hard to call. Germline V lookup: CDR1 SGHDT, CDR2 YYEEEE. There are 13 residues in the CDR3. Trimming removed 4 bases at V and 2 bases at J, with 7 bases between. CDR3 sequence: CASSPAAYNEQFF. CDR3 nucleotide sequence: TGTGCCAGCAGCCCCGCGGCCTACAATGAGCAGTTCTTC.

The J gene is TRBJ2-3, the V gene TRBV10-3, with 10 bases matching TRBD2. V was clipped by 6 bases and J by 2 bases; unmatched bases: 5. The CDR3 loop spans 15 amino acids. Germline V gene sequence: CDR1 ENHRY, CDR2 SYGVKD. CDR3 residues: CAIREAGGATDTQYF. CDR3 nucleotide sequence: TGTGCCATCAGGGAAGCGGGGGGGGCCACAGATACGCAGTATTTT.

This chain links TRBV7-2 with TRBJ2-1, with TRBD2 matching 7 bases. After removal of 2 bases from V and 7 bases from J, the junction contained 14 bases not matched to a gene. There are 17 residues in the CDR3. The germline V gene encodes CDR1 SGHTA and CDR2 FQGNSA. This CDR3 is CASSLIPRGGSSNEQFF. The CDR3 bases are TGTGCCAGCAGCTTAATTCCACGCGGGGGATCCTCAAATGAGCAGTTCTTC.

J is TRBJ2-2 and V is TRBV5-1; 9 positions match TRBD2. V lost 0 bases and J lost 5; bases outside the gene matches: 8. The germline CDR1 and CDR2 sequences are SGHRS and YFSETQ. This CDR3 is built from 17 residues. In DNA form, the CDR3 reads TGCGCCAGCAGCTTGGCCCTAGCGGGGCCAGGGACCGGGGAGCTGTTTTTT. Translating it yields CASSLALAGPGTGELFF.

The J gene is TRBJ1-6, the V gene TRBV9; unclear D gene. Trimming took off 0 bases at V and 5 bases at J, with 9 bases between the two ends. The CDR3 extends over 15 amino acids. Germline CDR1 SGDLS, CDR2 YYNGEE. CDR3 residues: CASSVDGFDNSPLHF. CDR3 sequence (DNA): TGTGCCAGCAGCGTAGATGGCTTTGATAATTCACCCCTCCACTTT.

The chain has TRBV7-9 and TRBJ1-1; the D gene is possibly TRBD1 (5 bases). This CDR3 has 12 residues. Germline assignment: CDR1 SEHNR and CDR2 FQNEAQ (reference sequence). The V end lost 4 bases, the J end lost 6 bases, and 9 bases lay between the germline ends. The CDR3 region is CASSWGGPEAFF. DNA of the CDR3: TGTGCCAGCAGCTGGGGGGGTCCTGAAGCTTTCTTT.

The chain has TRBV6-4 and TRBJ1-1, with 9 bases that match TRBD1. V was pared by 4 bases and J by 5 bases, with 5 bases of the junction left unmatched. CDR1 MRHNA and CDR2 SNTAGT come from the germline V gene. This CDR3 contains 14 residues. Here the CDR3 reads CASSVGTGRTEAFF. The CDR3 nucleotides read TGTGCCAGCAGTGTTGGGACAGGGAGGACTGAAGCTTTCTTT.

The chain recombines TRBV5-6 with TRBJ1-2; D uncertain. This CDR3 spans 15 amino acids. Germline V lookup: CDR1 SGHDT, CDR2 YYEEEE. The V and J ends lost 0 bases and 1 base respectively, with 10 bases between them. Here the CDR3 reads CASSLDWQRNYGYTF. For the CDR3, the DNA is TGTGCCAGCAGCTTGGATTGGCAGCGTAACTATGGCTACACCTTC.

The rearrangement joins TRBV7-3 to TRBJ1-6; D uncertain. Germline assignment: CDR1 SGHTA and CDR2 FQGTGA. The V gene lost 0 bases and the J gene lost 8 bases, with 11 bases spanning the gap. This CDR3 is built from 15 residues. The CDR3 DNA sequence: TGTGCCAGCAGCTTAACCGGGGATCGGGATTCACCCCTCCACTTT. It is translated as CASSLTGDRDSPLHF. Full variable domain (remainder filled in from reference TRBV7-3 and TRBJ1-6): GAGVSQTPSNKVTEKGKYVELRCDPISGHTALYWYRQSLGQGPEFLIYFQGTGAADDSGLPNDRFFAVRPEGSVSTLKIQRTERGDSAVYLCASSLTGDRDSPLHFGNGTRLTVT.

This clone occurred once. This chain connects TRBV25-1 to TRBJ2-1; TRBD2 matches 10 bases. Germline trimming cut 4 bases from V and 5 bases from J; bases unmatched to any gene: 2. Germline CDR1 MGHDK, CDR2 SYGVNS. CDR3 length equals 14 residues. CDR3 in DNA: TGTGCCAGCAGTGTTAGCGGGGGGCACAATGAGCAGTTCTTC. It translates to CASSVSGGHNEQFF.